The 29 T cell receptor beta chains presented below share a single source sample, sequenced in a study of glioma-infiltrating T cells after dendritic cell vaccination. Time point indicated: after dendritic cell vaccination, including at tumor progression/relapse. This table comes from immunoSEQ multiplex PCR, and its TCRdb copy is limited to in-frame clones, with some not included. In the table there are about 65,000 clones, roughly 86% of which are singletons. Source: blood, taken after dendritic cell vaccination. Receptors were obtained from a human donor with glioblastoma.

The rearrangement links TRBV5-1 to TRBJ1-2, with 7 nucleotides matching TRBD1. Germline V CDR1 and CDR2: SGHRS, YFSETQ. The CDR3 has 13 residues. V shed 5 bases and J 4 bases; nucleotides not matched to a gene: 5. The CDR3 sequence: CASRPDRSYGYTF. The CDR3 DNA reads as TGCGCCAGCAGACCGGACAGGAGCTATGGCTACACCTTC.

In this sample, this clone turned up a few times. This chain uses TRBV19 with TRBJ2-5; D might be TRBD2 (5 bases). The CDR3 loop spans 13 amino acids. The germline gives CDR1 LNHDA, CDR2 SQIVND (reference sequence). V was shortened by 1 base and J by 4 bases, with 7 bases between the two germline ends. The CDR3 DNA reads TGTGCCAGTAGTATAGCGGACTCAGAGACCCAGTACTTC. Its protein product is CASSIADSETQYF.

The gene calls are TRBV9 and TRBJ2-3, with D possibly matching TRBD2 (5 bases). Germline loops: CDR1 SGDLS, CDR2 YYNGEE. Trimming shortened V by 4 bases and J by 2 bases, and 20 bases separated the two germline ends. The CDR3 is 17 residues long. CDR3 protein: CASSLQPGILFTDTQYF. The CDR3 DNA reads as TGTGCCAGCAGCTTACAACCCGGGATTCTTTTCACAGATACGCAGTATTTT.

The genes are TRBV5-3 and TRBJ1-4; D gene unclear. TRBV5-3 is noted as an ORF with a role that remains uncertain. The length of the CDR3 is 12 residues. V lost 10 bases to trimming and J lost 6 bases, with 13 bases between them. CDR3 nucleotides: TGTGCCCCCCTCGAAGCGGATGAAAAACTGTTTTTT. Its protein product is CAPLEADEKLFF.

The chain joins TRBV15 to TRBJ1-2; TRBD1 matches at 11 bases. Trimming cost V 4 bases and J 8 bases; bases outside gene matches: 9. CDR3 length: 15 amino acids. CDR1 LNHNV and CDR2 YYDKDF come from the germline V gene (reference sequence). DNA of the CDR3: TGTGCCACCAGCATCCGCGGACAGGGGGCGGGCGGCTACACCTTC. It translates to CATSIRGQGAGGYTF.

In DNA form, the CDR3 reads TGTGCCAGCAGCCCCCTAATGGAGGCAGGGAGGGCTGAGACCCAGTACTTC. This translates into CASSPLMEAGRAETQYF. The rearrangement links TRBV4-2 to TRBJ2-5, with TRBD2 identical over 7 bases. Germline V gene sequence: CDR1 LGHNA, CDR2 YNFKEQ. This CDR3 contains 17 residues. Losses at the gene ends were 4 bases for V and 5 bases for J; bases not matched to a gene: 16.

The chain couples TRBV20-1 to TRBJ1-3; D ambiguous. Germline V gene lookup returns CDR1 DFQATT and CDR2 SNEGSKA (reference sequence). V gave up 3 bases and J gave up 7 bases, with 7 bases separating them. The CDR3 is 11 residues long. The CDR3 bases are TGCAGTGCTAGGTTACGGAACACCATATATTTT. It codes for CSARLRNTIYF.

The CDR3 protein is CASSVMWGQSGELFF. The DNA of the CDR3 is TGTGCCAGCAGCGTTATGTGGGGGCAGTCCGGGGAGCTGTTTTTT. The rearrangement joins TRBV7-2 to TRBJ2-2, with D maybe TRBD1 (6 bases). Germline CDR1 is SGHTA and CDR2 is FQGNSA. This CDR3 comprises 15 residues. Trimming took 5 bases from V and 6 from J, leaving 16 bases between them.

CDR3 sequence (DNA): TGTGCCTGGAGTCCGGGACAGGGGGCTCAGGGCTACACCTTC. As protein: CAWSPGQGAQGYTF. The chain is built from TRBV30 and TRBJ1-2, with 12 bases aligning to TRBD1. The CDR3 sequence is 14 residues long. Trimming took 2 bases from V and 8 from J; bases not matched to a gene: 6. In germline, CDR1 is GTSNPN, CDR2 SVGIG (reference sequence).

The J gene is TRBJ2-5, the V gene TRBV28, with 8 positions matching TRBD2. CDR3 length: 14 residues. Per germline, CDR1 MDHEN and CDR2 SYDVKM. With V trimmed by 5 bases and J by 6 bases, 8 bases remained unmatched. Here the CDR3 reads CASSAGGPLKTQYF. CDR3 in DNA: TGTGCCAGCAGTGCGGGGGGCCCTCTGAAGACCCAGTACTTC.

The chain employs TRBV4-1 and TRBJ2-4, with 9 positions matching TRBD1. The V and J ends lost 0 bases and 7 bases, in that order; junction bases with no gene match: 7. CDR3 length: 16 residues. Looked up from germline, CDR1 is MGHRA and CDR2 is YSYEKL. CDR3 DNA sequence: TGCGCCAGCAGCCAAGAGGGTGCGGGGACAGGGAACATTCAGTACTTC. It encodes CASSQEGAGTGNIQYF.

The CDR3: CASSQGQGGYTF. The CDR3 DNA reads as TGTGCCAGCAGCCAGGGACAGGGGGGCTACACCTTC. The gene calls are TRBV5-6 and TRBJ1-2; 10 nucleotides agree with TRBD1. The germline gives CDR1 SGHDT, CDR2 YYEEEE. This CDR3 spans 12 amino acids. The ends lost 4 bases at V and 8 bases at J; junction bases unmatched: 2. The whole variable domain, remainder taken from reference TRBV5-6 and TRBJ1-2, is DAGVTQSPTHLIKTRGQQVTLRCSPKSGHDTVSWYQQALGQGPQFIFQYYEEEERQRGNFPDRFSGHQFPNYSSELNVNALLLGDSALYLCASSQGQGGYTFGSGTRLTVV.

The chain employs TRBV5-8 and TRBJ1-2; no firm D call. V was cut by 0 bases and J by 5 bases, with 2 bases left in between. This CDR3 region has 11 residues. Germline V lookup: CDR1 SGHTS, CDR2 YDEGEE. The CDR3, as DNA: TGTGCCAGCAGCTTGGTATATGGCTACACCTTC. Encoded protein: CASSLVYGYTF.

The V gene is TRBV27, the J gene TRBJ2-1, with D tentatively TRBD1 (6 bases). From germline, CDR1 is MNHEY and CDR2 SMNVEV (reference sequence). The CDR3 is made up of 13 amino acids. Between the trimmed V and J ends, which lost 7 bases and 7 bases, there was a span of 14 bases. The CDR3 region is CASTSGARNEQFF. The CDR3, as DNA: TGTGCCAGCACCTCAGGGGCTAGAAATGAGCAGTTCTTC.

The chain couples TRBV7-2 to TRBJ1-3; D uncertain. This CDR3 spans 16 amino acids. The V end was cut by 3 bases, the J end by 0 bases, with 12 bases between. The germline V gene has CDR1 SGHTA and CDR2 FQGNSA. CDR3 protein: CASSFPRGPSGNTIYF. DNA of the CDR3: TGTGCCAGCAGCTTCCCAAGAGGGCCCTCTGGAAACACCATATATTTT. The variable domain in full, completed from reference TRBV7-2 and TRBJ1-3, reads GAGVSQSPSNKVTEKGKDVELRCDPISGHTALYWYRQSLGQGLEFLIYFQGNSAPDKSGLPSDRFSAERTGGSVSTLTIQRTQQEDSAVYLCASSFPRGPSGNTIYFGEGSWLTVV.

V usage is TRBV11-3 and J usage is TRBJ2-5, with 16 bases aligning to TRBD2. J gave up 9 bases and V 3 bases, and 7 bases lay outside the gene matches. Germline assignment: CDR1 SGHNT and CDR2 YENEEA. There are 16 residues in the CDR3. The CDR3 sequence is CASSFGGLAGGGAQYF. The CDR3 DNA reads TGTGCCAGCAGCTTCGGGGGACTAGCGGGAGGGGGGGCCCAGTACTTC. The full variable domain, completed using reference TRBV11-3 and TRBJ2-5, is EAGVVQSPRYKIIEKKQPVAFWCNPISGHNTLYWYLQNLGQGPELLIRYENEEAVDDSQLPKDRFSAERLKGVDSTLKIQPAELGDSAVYLCASSFGGLAGGGAQYFGPGTRLLVL.

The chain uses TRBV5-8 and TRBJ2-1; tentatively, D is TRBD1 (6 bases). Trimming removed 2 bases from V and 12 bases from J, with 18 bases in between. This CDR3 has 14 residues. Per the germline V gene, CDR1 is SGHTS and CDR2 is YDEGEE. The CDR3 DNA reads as TGTGCCAGCAGCTTCGGACAGTGGATAGGTGGGCAGTTCTTC. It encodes CASSFGQWIGGQFF.

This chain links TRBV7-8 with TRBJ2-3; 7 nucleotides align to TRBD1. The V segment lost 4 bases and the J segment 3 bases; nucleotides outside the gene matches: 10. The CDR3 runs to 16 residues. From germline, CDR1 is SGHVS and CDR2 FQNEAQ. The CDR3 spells CASSYPPRGLTDTQYF. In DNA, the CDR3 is TGTGCCAGCAGCTACCCACCTAGGGGGCTTACAGATACGCAGTATTTT.

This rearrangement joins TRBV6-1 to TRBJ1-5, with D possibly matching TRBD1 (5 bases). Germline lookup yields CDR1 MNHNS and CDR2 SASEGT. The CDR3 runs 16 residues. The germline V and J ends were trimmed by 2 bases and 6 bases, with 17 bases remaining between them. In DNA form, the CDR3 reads TGTGCCAGCAGTGAACTCCGCGGGGGTAGGGGTCAGCCCCAGCATTTT. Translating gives CASSELRGGRGQPQHF.

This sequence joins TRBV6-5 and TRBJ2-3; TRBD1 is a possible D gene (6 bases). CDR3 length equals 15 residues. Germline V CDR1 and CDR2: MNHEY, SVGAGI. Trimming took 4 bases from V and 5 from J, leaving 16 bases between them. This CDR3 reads CASSLNLGAVDTQYF. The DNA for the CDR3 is TGTGCCAGCAGTTTAAACCTGGGGGCGGTAGATACGCAGTATTTT.

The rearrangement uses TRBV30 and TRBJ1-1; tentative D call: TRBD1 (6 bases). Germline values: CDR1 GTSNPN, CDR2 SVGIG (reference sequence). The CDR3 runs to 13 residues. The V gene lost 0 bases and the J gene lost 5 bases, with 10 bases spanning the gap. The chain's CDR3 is CAWSVNRATEAFF. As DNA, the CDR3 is TGTGCCTGGAGTGTGAACAGGGCTACTGAAGCTTTCTTT. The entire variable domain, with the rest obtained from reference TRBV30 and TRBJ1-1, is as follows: SQTIHQWPATLVQPVGSPLSLECTVEGTSNPNLYWYRQAAGRGLQLLFYSVGIGQISSEVPQNLSASRPQDRQFILSSKKLLLSDSGFYLCAWSVNRATEAFFGQGTRLTVV.

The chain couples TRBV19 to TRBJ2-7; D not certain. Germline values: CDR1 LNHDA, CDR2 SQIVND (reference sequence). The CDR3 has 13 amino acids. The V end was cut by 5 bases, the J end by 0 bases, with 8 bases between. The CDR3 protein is CASSSPSSYEQYF. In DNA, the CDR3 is TGTGCCAGTAGTTCCCCGAGCTCCTACGAGCAGTACTTC.

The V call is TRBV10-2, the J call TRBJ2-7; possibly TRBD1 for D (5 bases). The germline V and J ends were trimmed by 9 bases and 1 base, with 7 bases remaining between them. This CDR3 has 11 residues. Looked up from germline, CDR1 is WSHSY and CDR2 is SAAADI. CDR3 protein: CARQVSYEQYF. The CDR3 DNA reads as TGCGCCAGACAGGTGTCCTACGAGCAGTACTTC.

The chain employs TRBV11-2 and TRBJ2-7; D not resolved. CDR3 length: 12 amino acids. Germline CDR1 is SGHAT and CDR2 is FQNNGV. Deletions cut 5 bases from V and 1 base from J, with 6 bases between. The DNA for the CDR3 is TGTGCCAGCAGCATACAGTCCTACGAGCAGTACTTC. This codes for CASSIQSYEQYF.

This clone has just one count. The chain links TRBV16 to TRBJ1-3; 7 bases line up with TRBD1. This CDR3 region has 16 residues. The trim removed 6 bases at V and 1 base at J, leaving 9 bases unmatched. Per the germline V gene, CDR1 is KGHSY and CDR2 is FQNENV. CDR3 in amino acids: CASSKLGTASGNTIYF. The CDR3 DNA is TGTGCCAGCAGTAAACTAGGGACAGCTTCTGGAAACACCATATATTTT. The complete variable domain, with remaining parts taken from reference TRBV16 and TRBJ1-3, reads GEEVAQTPKHLVRGEGQKAKLYCAPIKGHSYVFWYQQVLKNEFKFLISFQNENVFDETGMPKERFSAKCLPNSPCSLEIQATKLEDSAVYFCASSKLGTASGNTIYFGEGSWLTVV.

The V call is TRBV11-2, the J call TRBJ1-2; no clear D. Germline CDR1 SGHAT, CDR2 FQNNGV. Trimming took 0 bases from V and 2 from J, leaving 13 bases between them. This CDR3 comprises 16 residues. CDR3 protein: CASSLDIPGRNYGYTF. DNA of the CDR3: TGTGCCAGCAGCTTAGATATACCGGGGAGAAACTATGGCTACACCTTC.

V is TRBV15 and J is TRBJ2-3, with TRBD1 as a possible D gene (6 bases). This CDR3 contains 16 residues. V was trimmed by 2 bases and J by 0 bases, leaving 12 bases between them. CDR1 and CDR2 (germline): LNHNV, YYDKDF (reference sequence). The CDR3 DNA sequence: TGTGCCACCAGCAGAAGAACAGGGAAGAGCACAGATACGCAGTATTTT. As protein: CATSRRTGKSTDTQYF.

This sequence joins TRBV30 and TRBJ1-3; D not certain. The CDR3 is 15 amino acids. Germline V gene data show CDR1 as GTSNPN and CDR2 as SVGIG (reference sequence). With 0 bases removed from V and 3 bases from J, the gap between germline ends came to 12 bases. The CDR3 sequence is CAWSVRSVYGNTIYF. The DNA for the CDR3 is TGTGCCTGGAGTGTACGAAGCGTCTATGGAAACACCATATATTTT.

The DNA for the CDR3 is TGTGCCAGCAGCTCCAATACCGGACAGTCGAACACTGAAGCTTTCTTT. It specifies CASSSNTGQSNTEAFF. This chain joins TRBV11-3 and TRBJ1-1; D is perhaps TRBD1 (6 bases). CDR1 is SGHNT, CDR2 YENEEA, per germline. This CDR3 comprises 16 residues. Trimming removed 4 bases from V and 1 base from J, with 16 bases in between.